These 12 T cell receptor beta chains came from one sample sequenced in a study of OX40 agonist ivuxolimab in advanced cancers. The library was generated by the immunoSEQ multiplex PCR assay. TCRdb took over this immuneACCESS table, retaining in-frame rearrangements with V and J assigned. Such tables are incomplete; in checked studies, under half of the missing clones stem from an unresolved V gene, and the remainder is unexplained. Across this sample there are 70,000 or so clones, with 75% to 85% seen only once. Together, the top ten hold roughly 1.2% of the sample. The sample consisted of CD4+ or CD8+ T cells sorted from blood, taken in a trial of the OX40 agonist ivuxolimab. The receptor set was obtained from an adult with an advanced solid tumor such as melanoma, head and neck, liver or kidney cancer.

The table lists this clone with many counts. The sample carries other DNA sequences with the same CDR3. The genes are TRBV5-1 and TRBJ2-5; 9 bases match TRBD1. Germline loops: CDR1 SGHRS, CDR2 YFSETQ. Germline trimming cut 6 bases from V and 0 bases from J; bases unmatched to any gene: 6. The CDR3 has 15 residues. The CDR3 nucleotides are TGCGCCAGCACCCGGGACAGGGCCTACCAAGAGACCCAGTACTTC. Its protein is CASTRDRAYQETQYF.

CDR3 in amino acids: CASKNGGSNTEAFF. DNA of the CDR3: TGTGCCAGCAAGAACGGGGGGTCGAACACTGAAGCTTTCTTT. The chain couples TRBV7-3 to TRBJ1-1; possible D gene TRBD1, 5 bases. Per the germline V gene, CDR1 is SGHTA and CDR2 is FQGTGA. This CDR3 contains 14 residues. V was clipped by 7 bases and J by 1 base, with 13 bases between them.

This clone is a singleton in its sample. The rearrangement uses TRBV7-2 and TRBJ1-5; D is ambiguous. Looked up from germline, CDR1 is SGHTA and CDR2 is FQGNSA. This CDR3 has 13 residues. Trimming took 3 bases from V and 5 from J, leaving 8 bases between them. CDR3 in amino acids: CASSFSPDQPQHF. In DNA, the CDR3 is TGTGCCAGCAGCTTTTCGCCAGATCAGCCCCAGCATTTT.

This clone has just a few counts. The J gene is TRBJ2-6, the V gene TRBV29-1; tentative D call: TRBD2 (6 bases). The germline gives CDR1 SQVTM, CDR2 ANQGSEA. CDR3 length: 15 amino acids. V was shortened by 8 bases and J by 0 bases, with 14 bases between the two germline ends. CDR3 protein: CSTSGVLSGANVLTF. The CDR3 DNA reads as TGCAGCACATCGGGGGTTCTCTCTGGGGCCAACGTCCTGACTTTC.

The DNA of the CDR3 is TGTGCCAGCAGTGCCAGTGGAAACACCATATATTTT. Its translation is CASSASGNTIYF. The chain carries TRBV14 and TRBJ1-3; D gene unclear. From germline, CDR1 is SGHDN and CDR2 FVKESK. CDR3 size: 12 residues. Between the trimmed V and J ends, which lost 6 bases and 3 bases, there was a span of 6 bases.

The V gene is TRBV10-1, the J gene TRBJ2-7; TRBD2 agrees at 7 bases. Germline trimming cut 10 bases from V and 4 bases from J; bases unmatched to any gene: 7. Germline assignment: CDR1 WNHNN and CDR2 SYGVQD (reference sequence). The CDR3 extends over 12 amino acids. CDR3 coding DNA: TGCGCCAAGCCGGGGGGTTGGTACGAGCAGTACTTC. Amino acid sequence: CAKPGGWYEQYF.

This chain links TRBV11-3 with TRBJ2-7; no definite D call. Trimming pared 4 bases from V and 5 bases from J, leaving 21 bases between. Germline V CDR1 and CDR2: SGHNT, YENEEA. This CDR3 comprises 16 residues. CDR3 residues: CASSSPPYFRQNEQYF. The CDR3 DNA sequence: TGTGCCAGCAGCTCCCCCCCGTACTTCAGGCAAAACGAGCAGTACTTC. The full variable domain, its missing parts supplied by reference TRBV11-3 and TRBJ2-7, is EAGVVQSPRYKIIEKKQPVAFWCNPISGHNTLYWYLQNLGQGPELLIRYENEEAVDDSQLPKDRFSAERLKGVDSTLKIQPAELGDSAVYLCASSSPPYFRQNEQYFGPGTRLTVT.

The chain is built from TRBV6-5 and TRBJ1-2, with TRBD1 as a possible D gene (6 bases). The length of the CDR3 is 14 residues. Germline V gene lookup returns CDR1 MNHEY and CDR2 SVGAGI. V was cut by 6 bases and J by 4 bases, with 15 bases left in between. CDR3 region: CASRLGQGIYGYTF. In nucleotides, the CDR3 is TGTGCCAGCAGGCTCGGGCAGGGGATCTATGGCTACACCTTC.

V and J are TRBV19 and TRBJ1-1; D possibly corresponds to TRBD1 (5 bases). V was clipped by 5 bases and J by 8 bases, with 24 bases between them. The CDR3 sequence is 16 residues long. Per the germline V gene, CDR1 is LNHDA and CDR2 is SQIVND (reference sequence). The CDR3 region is CASSQGRLSLAVEAFF. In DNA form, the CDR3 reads TGTGCCAGTAGTCAGGGCAGGCTATCTTTAGCGGTAGAAGCTTTCTTT.

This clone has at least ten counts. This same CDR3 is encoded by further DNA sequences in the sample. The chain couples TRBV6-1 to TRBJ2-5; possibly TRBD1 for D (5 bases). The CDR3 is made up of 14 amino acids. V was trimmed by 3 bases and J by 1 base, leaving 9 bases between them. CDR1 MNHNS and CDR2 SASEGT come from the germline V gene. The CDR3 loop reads CASSEAQGQETQYF. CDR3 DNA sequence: TGTGCCAGCAGTGAGGCCCAGGGCCAAGAGACCCAGTACTTC.

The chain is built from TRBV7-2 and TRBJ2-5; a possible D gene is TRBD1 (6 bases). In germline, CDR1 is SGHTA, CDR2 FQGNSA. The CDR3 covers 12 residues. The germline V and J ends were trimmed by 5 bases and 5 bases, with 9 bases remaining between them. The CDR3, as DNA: TGTGCCAGCAGCAACACAGGGGAGACCCAGTACTTC. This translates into CASSNTGETQYF.

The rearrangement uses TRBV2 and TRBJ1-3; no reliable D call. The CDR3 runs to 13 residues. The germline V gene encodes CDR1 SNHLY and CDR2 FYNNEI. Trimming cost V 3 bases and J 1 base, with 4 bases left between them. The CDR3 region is CASSEESGNTIYF. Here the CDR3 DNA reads TGTGCCAGCAGTGAGGAGTCTGGAAACACCATATATTTT.